These T cell receptor beta chains were read from a single sample in a study of cytomegalovirus exposure and HLA in healthy donors. The method was immunoSEQ multiplex PCR; TCRdb's version includes in-frame clones alone and lacks a portion of them. The sample includes over 100,000 clones, about 70% seen only once; the top ten take approximately 9.4%. The source material was PBMCs. The source is a man aged 25 to 40 in good health and CMV-seropositive. Each CDR3 is given with its conserved first and last residue. Each record gives: D gene, V gene, clone size, CDR3 length, J gene, CDR3 DNA, CDR3 protein. The D gene is left open where the match is weak. Where a row states a size, it is once, few, many or the class of an expanded clone; other rows omit it.

>TRBD2|TRBV4-3|.|17|TRBJ2-3
TGCGCCAGCAGCCAAGGTCTGGCGGGAGCGAGCACAGATACGCAGTATTTT
CASSQGLAGASTDTQYF
>.|TRBV11-2|.|13|TRBJ2-1
TGTGCCAGCAGCTTAGAGGCTTTTAATGAGCAGTTCTTC
CASSLEAFNEQFF
>TRBD1|TRBV10-2|.|13|TRBJ1-1
TGCGCCAGCAGCATTAGACAGGGCGCTGAAGCTTTCTTT
CASSIRQGAEAFF
>.|TRBV10-3|.|14|TRBJ1-1
TGTGCCAGCAGTTACGCAGGGCCGAACACTGAAGCTTTCTTT
CASSYAGPNTEAFF
>.|TRBV6-5|once|14|TRBJ1-1
TGTGCCAGCAGTCTCACAGGGTCGGACACTGAAGCTTTCTTT
CASSLTGSDTEAFF
>.|TRBV21-1|.|14|TRBJ1-1
TGTGCCAGCAGCAAATTGGCTGAGGACACTGAAGCTTTCTTT
CASSKLAEDTEAFF
>TRBD1|TRBV30|.|14|TRBJ2-3
TGTGCTCTACTCGACAGGGGGCGCACAGATACGCAGTATTTT
CALLDRGRTDTQYF
>.|TRBV29-1|.|14|TRBJ2-2
TGCAGCGTTGACACGGGGCGGAGGGCCGGGGAGCTGTTTTTT
CSVDTGRRAGELFF
>.|TRBV29-1|.|15|TRBJ1-1
TGCAGCGTTGGGGCGGGATACCTCATGAACACTGAAGCTTTCTTT
CSVGAGYLMNTEAFF
>TRBD1|TRBV11-3|.|14|TRBJ2-1
TGTGCCAGCAGCTTACGACAGGGGGCTAATGAGCAGTTCTTC
CASSLRQGANEQFF
>.|TRBV4-2|.|11|TRBJ2-3
TGTGCCAGCAGCCACCGGGGACATCAGTATTTT
CASSHRGHQYF
>TRBD1|TRBV28|.|15|TRBJ1-5
TGTGCCAGCATCACAAGAGGGGGCCGGGGGCGGCCCCAGCATTTT
CASITRGGRGRPQHF
>.|TRBV27|once|13|TRBJ2-7
TGTGCCAGCAGTTTGGCCACCTCCTACGAGCAGTACTTC
CASSLATSYEQYF
>TRBD1|TRBV6-4|.|14|TRBJ1-2
TGTGCCAGCAGAGTTGGACAGGGGGACTATGGCTACACCTTC
CASRVGQGDYGYTF
>.|TRBV9|.|15|TRBJ2-1
TGTGCCAGCAGCGTAGCGCAGGGGATCCGTAATGAGCAGTTCTTC
CASSVAQGIRNEQFF
>.|TRBV5-4|few|15|TRBJ2-5
TGTGCCAGCAGCTTGGGCACAGTACACCAAGAGACCCAGTACTTC
CASSLGTVHQETQYF
>.|TRBV5-8|.|15|TRBJ2-5
TGTGCCAGCAGCTTGGGTGGGGGCTCGAAGTCGGCCCAGTACTTC
CASSLGGGSKSAQYF
>.|TRBV7-3|.|12|TRBJ2-1
TGTGCCAGCAGCTTCTGGGGAGGTGAGCAGTTCTTC
CASSFWGGEQFF
>TRBD1|TRBV5-6|.|17|TRBJ2-5
TGTGCCAGCAGCTTGTCGTATTTCGGGACAGGATTAGAGACCCAGTACTTC
CASSLSYFGTGLETQYF
>TRBD2|TRBV2|.|17|TRBJ2-1
TGTGCCAGCAGTCCATTAGGGGGACTAGCATTGATTAATGAGCAGTTCTTC
CASSPLGGLALINEQFF
>TRBD2|TRBV6-5|.|15|TRBJ2-7
TGTGCCAGCAGTTACAATAGCGGGGGGGCGGGGGAGCAGTACTTC
CASSYNSGGAGEQYF
>.|TRBV19|.|13|TRBJ1-6
TGTGCCAGTAGTGATCAACAGGGCTCACCCCTCCACTTT
CASSDQQGSPLHF
>.|TRBV13|.|17|TRBJ2-1
TGTGCCAGCAGCTTAGCGCCTCGGTTGGAGGGGATCAATGAGCAGTTCTTC
CASSLAPRLEGINEQFF
>TRBD1|TRBV7-9|few|12|TRBJ2-1
TGTGCCAGCAGCACAGGGGTAGGTGAGCAGTTCTTC
CASSTGVGEQFF
>TRBD1|TRBV4-3|.|14|TRBJ2-1
TGCGCCAGCAGCCAAGGCCAGGGGGCGAGGGAGCAGTTCTTC
CASSQGQGAREQFF
>TRBD2|TRBV7-7|once|16|TRBJ2-5
TGTGCTAGCAGCTTATTGGCGGGAGGCTCTGGAGAGACCCAGTACTTC
CASSLLAGGSGETQYF
>TRBD1|TRBV6-6|.|15|TRBJ2-3
TGTGCCACGACCTCAGGGGGTGTCGGCACAGATACGCAGTATTTT
CATTSGGVGTDTQYF
>TRBD2|TRBV10-3|once|15|TRBJ2-3
TGTGCCATCAGCCCCCAAAGCGGGAGGGCCGATACGCAGTATTTT
CAISPQSGRADTQYF
>TRBD2|TRBV9|.|14|TRBJ2-5
TGTGCCAGCAGCCCGGGACTGCGGGAGAAGACCCAGTACTTC
CASSPGLREKTQYF
>.|TRBV7-9|.|16|TRBJ2-1
TGTGCCAGCAGCCGAGGGGGGGGGCTAGCCCACAATGAGCAGTTCTTC
CASSRGGGLAHNEQFF
>.|TRBV5-1|once|17|TRBJ1-3
TGCGCCAGCAGCTTGTACGGGAGTCAGTTCTCTGGAAACACCATATATTTT
CASSLYGSQFSGNTIYF
>TRBD1|TRBV27|.|14|TRBJ2-3
TGTGCCAGCAGGCTGGGACAGCGCACAGATACGCAGTATTTT
CASRLGQRTDTQYF
>TRBD1|TRBV12-5|few|14|TRBJ2-5
TGTGCTAGTGGTTTAGGACAGGGTCTAGAGACCCAGTACTTC
CASGLGQGLETQYF
>TRBD1|TRBV5-1|.|16|TRBJ1-4
TGCGCCAGCAGCTGGGGGAGAGGGACAGGGGATGAAAAACTGTTTTTT
CASSWGRGTGDEKLFF
>TRBD1|TRBV6-1|.|14|TRBJ1-6
TGTGCCAGCAGGGCCGGGACAGAAAATTCACCCCTCCACTTT
CASRAGTENSPLHF
>TRBD1|TRBV27|few|16|TRBJ2-7
TGTGCCAGCAGTTTCTCACCTGGACAGGTTCCCTACGAGCAGTACTTC
CASSFSPGQVPYEQYF
>TRBD1|TRBV30|.|14|TRBJ2-5
TGTGCCTGGAGTTCGGGACAGCCCCAAGAGACCCAGTACTTC
CAWSSGQPQETQYF
>.|TRBV11-2|.|13|TRBJ1-1
TGTGCCAGCAGCCTGACGGGAGTGTATGAAGCTTTCTTT
CASSLTGVYEAFF
>TRBD1|TRBV7-9|few|17|TRBJ2-2
TGTGCCAGCACCTCGTTGGGGACAGGGAGGAACACCGGGGAGCTGTTTTTT
CASTSLGTGRNTGELFF
>.|TRBV6-1|.|14|TRBJ2-3
TGTGCCAGCAGTGAAGGGCATAGCGCAGATACGCAGTATTTT
CASSEGHSADTQYF
>TRBD1|TRBV2|.|15|TRBJ2-7
TGTGCCAGCAGTTGGGGACAGGGAGGCCTCCACGAGCAGTACTTC
CASSWGQGGLHEQYF
>.|TRBV5-5|.|15|TRBJ1-4
TGTGCCAGCAGCTGGGGGGAAACAACTAATGAAAAACTGTTTTTT
CASSWGETTNEKLFF
>TRBD2|TRBV27|.|16|TRBJ2-1
TGTGCCAGCACCACTACAGCGGGACCTCCTTACAATGAGCAGTTCTTC
CASTTTAGPPYNEQFF
>TRBD2|TRBV6-1|.|16|TRBJ2-1
TGTGCCAGCAGTGAAGGGCGGGGGGGAATAGGAGGTGAGCAGTTCTTC
CASSEGRGGIGGEQFF
>TRBD1|TRBV27|.|15|TRBJ1-5
TGTGCCAGCAGTTTAGGGCAGGGGGGCAATCAGCCCCAGCATTTT
CASSLGQGGNQPQHF